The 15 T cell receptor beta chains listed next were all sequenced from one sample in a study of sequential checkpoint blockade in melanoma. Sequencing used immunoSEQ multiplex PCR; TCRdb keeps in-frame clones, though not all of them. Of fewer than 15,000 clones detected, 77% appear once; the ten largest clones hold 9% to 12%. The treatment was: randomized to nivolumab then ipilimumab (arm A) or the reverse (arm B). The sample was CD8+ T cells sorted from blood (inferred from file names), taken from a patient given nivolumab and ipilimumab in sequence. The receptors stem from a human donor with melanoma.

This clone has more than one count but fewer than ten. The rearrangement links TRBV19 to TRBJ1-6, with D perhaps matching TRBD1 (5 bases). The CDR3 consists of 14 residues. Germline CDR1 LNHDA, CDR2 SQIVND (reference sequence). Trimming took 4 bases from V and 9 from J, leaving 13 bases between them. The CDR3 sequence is CASSTDSLFSPLHF. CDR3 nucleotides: TGTGCCAGTAGTACTGACAGCCTCTTTTCACCCCTCCACTTT.

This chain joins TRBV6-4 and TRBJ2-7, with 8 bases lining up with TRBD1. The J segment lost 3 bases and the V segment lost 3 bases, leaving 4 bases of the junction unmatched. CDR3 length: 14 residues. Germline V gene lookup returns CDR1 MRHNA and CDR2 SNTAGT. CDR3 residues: CASSEETGGYEQYF. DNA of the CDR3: TGTGCCAGCAGTGAGGAAACAGGGGGCTACGAGCAGTACTTC.

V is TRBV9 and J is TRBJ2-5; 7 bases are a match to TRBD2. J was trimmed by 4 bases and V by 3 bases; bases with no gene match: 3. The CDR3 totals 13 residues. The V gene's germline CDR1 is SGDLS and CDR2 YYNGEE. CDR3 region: CASSGGGVETQYF. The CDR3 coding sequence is TGTGCCAGCAGCGGGGGGGGAGTAGAGACCCAGTACTTC.

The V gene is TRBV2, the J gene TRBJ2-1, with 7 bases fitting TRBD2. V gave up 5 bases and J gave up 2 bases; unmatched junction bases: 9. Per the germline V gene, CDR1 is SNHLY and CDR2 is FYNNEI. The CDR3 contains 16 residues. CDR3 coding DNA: TGTGCCAGCAGTCCGGGTCCCGCGGGAGCCTACAATGAGCAGTTCTTC. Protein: CASSPGPAGAYNEQFF.

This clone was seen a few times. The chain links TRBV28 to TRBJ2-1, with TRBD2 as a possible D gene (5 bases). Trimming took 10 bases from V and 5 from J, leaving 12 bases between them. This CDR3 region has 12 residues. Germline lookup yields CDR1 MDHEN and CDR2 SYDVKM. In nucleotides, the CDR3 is TGTGCCACCAGAGACGGGGACAATGAGCAGTTCTTC. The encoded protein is CATRDGDNEQFF.

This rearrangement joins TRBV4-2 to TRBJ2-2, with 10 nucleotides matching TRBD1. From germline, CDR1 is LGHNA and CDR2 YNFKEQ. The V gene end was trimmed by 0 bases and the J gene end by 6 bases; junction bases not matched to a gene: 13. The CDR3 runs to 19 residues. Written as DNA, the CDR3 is TGTGCCAGCAGCCAAGATCGGCCCGGGACAGGGGCACAGGCCGGGGAGCTGTTTTTT. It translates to CASSQDRPGTGAQAGELFF.

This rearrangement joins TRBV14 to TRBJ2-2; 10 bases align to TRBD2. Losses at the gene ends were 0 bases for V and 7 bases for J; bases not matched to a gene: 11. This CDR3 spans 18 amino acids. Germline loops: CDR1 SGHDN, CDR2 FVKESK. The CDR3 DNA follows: TGTGCCAGCAGCCAAGAAAATCCGGGACTAGCGTCTGGCGGGGAGCTGTTTTTT. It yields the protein CASSQENPGLASGGELFF.

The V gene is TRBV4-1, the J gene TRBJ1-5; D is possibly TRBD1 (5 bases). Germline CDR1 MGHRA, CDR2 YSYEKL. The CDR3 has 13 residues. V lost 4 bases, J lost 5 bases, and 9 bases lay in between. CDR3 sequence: CASSPRGDQPQHF. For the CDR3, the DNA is TGCGCCAGCAGCCCGCGGGGGGATCAGCCCCAGCATTTT.

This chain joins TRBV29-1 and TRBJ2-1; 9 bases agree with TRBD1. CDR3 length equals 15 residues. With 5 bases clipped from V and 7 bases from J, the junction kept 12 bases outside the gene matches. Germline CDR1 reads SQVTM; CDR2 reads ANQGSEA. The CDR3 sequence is CSVLSGDRETNEQFF. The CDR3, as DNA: TGCAGCGTTCTGTCGGGGGACAGGGAAACAAATGAGCAGTTCTTC.

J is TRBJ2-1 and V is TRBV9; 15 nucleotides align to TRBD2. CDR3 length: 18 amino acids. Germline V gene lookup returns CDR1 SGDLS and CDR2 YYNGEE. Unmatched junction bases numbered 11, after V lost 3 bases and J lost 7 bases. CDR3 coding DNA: TGTGCCAGCAGCGGTACCGGGACTAGCGGGAGGACAGGGAATGAGCAGTTCTTC. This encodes CASSGTGTSGRTGNEQFF.

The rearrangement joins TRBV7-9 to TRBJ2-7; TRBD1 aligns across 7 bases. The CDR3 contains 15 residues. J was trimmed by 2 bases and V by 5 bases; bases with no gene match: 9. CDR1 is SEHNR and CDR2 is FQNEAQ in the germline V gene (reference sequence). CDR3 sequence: CASSTRTGPAYEQYF. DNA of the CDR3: TGTGCCAGCAGCACCCGGACAGGCCCGGCCTACGAGCAGTACTTC.

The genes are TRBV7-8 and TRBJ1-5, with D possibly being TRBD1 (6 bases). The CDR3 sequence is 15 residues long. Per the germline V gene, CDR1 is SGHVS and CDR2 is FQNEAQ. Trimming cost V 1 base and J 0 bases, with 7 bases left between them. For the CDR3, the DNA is TGTGCCAGCAGCTTAGACAGGGTTAGCAATCAGCCCCAGCATTTT. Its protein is CASSLDRVSNQPQHF.

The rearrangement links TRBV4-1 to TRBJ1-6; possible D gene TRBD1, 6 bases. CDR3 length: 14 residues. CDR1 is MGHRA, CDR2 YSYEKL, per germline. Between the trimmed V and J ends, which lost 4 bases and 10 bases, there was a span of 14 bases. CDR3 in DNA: TGCGCCAGCAGCCTACCGGGGGGGGGCTCACCCCTCCACTTT. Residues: CASSLPGGGSPLHF.

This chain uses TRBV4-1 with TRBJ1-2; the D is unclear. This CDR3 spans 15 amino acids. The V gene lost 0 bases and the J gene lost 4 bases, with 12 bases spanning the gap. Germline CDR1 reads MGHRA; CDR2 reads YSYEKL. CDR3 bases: TGCGCCAGCAGCCAAGATAGCCGGTCGCTCTATGGCTACACCTTC. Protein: CASSQDSRSLYGYTF.

This CDR3 is CASSRIGGNQPQHF. As DNA, the CDR3 is TGTGCCAGCAGTCGCATCGGAGGCAATCAGCCCCAGCATTTT. The genes are TRBV6-5 and TRBJ1-5; D gene ambiguous. The CDR3 is 14 amino acids. Germline V gene lookup returns CDR1 MNHEY and CDR2 SVGAGI. Trimming took 5 bases from V and 2 from J, leaving 10 bases between them.